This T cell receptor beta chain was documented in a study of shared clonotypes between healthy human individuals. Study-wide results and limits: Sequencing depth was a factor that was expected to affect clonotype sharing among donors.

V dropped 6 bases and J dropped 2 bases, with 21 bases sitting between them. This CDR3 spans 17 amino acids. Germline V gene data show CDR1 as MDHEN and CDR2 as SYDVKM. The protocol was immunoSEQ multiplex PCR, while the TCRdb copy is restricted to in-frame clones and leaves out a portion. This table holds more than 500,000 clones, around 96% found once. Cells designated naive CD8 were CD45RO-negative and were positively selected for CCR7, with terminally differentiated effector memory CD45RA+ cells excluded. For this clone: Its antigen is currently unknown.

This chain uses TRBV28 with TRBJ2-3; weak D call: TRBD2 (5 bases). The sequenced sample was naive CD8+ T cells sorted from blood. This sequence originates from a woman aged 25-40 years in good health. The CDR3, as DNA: TGTGCCAGCAGCTTCAGTGCCGTGGGAGCCTTCACAGATACGCAGTATTTT. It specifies CASSFSAVGAFTDTQYF.